The rows below give T cell receptor beta chains drawn from one sample of a study of blood T cell repertoires in COVID-19. Only in-frame clones appear in the TCRdb table, and some are missing; sequencing was by immunoSEQ multiplex PCR. The profile shows some 310,000 clones, 85% to 90% of them singletons. Sequenced: peripheral blood. The source is a woman under 40 with COVID-19, enrolled during active disease. CDR3s include the opening cysteine and the closing phenylalanine or tryptophan. The D gene is left open where the match is weak. Clone size is given for some rows only: seen once, a few or many times, or a class if the clone is expanded.

j_call,d_call,v_call,clone_size,cdr3_aa,cdr3_nt
TRBJ2-3,TRBD2,TRBV5-1,.,CASKEREGTDTQYF,TGCGCCAGCAAAGAGCGGGAGGGCACAGATACGCAGTATTTT
TRBJ1-2,.,TRBV15,.,CATSREIGGNYGYTF,TGTGCCACCAGCAGAGAGATCGGAGGGAACTATGGCTACACCTTC
TRBJ2-5,TRBD2,TRBV11-2,.,CASSYPPGRLIETQYF,TGTGCCAGCAGCTACCCGCCCGGGAGGTTAATTGAGACCCAGTACTTC
TRBJ1-5,.,TRBV7-9,.,CASSLGDSSNQPQHF,TGTGCCAGCAGCTTAGGAGATTCTAGCAATCAGCCCCAGCATTTT
TRBJ2-7,.,TRBV6-5,.,CASSYRGAPYEQYF,TGTGCCAGCAGTTACCGGGGTGCCCCCTACGAGCAGTACTTC
TRBJ1-2,.,TRBV11-1,.,CASSLEDIGYTF,TGTGCCAGCAGCTTAGAAGACATTGGCTACACCTTC
TRBJ1-4,.,TRBV5-6,once,CASSQFGIGEKLFF,TGTGCCAGCAGCCAATTCGGGATAGGTGAAAAACTGTTTTTT
TRBJ1-2,.,TRBV28,.,CASSLRQEAYGYTF,TGTGCCAGCAGTTTAAGGCAGGAGGCCTATGGCTACACCTTC
TRBJ1-4,.,TRBV18,.,CASSPPAAGKSEKLFF,TGTGCCAGCTCACCACCGGCGGCAGGGAAAAGTGAAAAACTGTTTTTT
TRBJ1-2,.,TRBV28,.,CASSPQGHGENTNYGYTF,TGTGCCAGCAGTCCCCAAGGACACGGAGAAAATACTAACTATGGCTACACCTTC
TRBJ1-1,.,TRBV10-2,.,CATYGAGAPVNTEAFF,TGCGCCACGTACGGGGCAGGGGCGCCGGTGAACACTGAAGCTTTCTTT
TRBJ1-6,.,TRBV30,once,CAWSGGQDVSPLHF,TGTGCCTGGAGTGGAGGGCAGGATGTTTCACCCCTCCACTTT
TRBJ2-1,TRBD2,TRBV7-3,once,CASSLNPASGYNEQFF,TGTGCCAGCAGCCTTAACCCGGCTAGCGGTTACAATGAGCAGTTCTTC
TRBJ2-1,.,TRBV21-1,.,CASSKATSGQGNEQFF,TGTGCCAGCAGCAAAGCGACTAGCGGACAAGGGAATGAGCAGTTCTTC
TRBJ2-1,.,TRBV6-5,few,CASSMGWESNEQFF,TGTGCCAGCAGTATGGGGTGGGAGTCAAATGAGCAGTTCTTC
TRBJ1-4,.,TRBV5-4,.,CASSRDSATNEKLFF,TGTGCCAGCAGCCGCGACTCAGCAACTAATGAAAAACTGTTTTTT
TRBJ2-7,TRBD1,TRBV10-3,many,CAINRDRAYEQYF,TGTGCCATCAACCGGGACAGGGCCTACGAGCAGTACTTC
TRBJ1-2,.,TRBV18,.,CASSLLPRGGGYGYTF,TGTGCCAGCTCACTCCTTCCGAGGGGAGGAGGGTATGGCTACACCTTC
TRBJ1-1,TRBD1,TRBV5-1,.,CASSLGQGWEAFF,TGCGCCAGCAGCTTGGGACAGGGATGGGAAGCTTTCTTT
TRBJ2-6,.,TRBV30,.,CACTGSGANVLTF,TGTGCCTGTACAGGGTCTGGGGCCAACGTCCTGACTTTC
TRBJ1-1,.,TRBV4-1,.,CASSRQINTEAFF,TGCGCCAGCAGTCGACAGATTAACACTGAAGCTTTCTTT
TRBJ2-3,.,TRBV14,.,CASSQALATDTQYF,TGTGCCAGCAGCCAAGCTCTAGCGACAGATACGCAGTATTTT
TRBJ2-1,.,TRBV19,.,CASSSSTQSSYNEQFF,TGTGCCAGTAGTTCCTCGACTCAGAGCTCCTACAATGAGCAGTTCTTC
TRBJ1-1,.,TRBV29-1,.,CSVEYQGLKAEAFF,TGCAGCGTTGAATATCAGGGGTTGAAGGCTGAAGCTTTCTTT
TRBJ2-1,.,TRBV9,.,CASSVVSGGIYNEQFF,TGTGCCAGCAGCGTAGTAAGCGGAGGGATCTACAATGAGCAGTTCTTC
TRBJ2-1,TRBD2,TRBV28,once,CASSLSAGGGEQFF,TGTGCCAGCAGTTTGTCAGCGGGAGGCGGTGAGCAGTTCTTC
TRBJ1-1,TRBD1,TRBV7-2,.,CASSFNRGRNTEAFF,TGTGCCAGCAGCTTCAACAGGGGCCGGAACACTGAAGCTTTCTTT
TRBJ1-1,.,TRBV2,.,CASSEVAGVGNTEAFF,TGTGCCAGCAGTGAAGTGGCAGGGGTTGGGAACACTGAAGCTTTCTTT
TRBJ2-2,TRBD2,TRBV11-3,.,CASSQGTSGKNTGELFF,TGTGCCAGCAGCCAGGGGACTAGCGGAAAGAACACCGGGGAGCTGTTTTTT
TRBJ2-7,TRBD1,TRBV4-1,.,CASSRRTGITEQYF,TGCGCCAGCAGCCGGAGGACAGGGATTACCGAGCAGTACTTC
TRBJ2-1,.,TRBV7-9,.,CASSPRDLIIIEQFF,TGTGCCAGCAGCCCCCGGGACTTGATTATAATTGAGCAGTTCTTC
TRBJ2-3,.,TRBV12-5,.,CASGPTSSTDTQYF,TGTGCTAGTGGTCCTACTAGCAGCACAGATACGCAGTATTTT
TRBJ2-2,TRBD1,TRBV24-1,.,CATSESTGSTGELFF,TGTGCCACCAGTGAGTCGACAGGGAGCACCGGGGAGCTGTTTTTT
TRBJ2-1,TRBD2,TRBV4-1,.,CASSQPLAGDYNEQFF,TGCGCCAGCAGCCAACCACTAGCGGGTGACTACAATGAGCAGTTCTTC
TRBJ2-1,TRBD2,TRBV5-1,few,CASSEGPPGLAGNEQFF,TGCGCCAGCAGCGAGGGACCGCCGGGACTAGCGGGAAATGAGCAGTTCTTC
TRBJ1-1,TRBD1,TRBV7-9,once,CASSRDRDTEAFF,TGTGCCAGCAGCCGGGACAGGGACACTGAAGCTTTCTTT
TRBJ2-2,TRBD2,TRBV5-1,.,CASSSTSGRDTGELFF,TGCGCCAGCAGCTCAACTAGCGGGAGGGACACCGGGGAGCTGTTTTTT
TRBJ1-1,.,TRBV5-1,.,CASSLEIFAEAFF,TGCGCCAGCAGCTTGGAAATATTCGCTGAAGCTTTCTTT
TRBJ1-1,TRBD1,TRBV14,once,CASSSFTGGEAFF,TGTGCCAGCAGCTCCTTCACAGGGGGTGAAGCTTTCTTT
TRBJ2-1,TRBD2,TRBV5-4,once,CASSLDLAGRAGNEQFF,TGTGCCAGCAGCTTGGATCTAGCGGGCAGAGCAGGGAATGAGCAGTTCTTC
TRBJ2-2,TRBD2,TRBV3-1/TRBV3-2,.,CASSQGAGGTGELFF,TGTGCCAGCAGCCAAGGAGCGGGAGGCACCGGGGAGCTGTTTTTT
TRBJ2-2,.,TRBV13,.,CASSPGLLTGELFF,TGTGCCAGCAGCCCGGGACTCCTAACCGGGGAGCTGTTTTTT